This TCR beta chain came from a study of regulatory T cells in long-lasting Graves disease. Whole-study findings and limits: Favored gene segments in persistent disease were TRBV28, TRBJ1-2 and TRBJ2-5.

Time point here: newly diagnosed GD, antithyroid drugs for less than 3 months. With RNA extracted from PBMCs as input, the TCR library was made. The germline CDR1 and CDR2 sequences are DFQATT and SNEGSKA (reference sequence). After removal of 0 bases from V and 7 bases from J, the junction contained 6 bases not matched to a gene. This CDR3 has 15 amino acids. The table lists this clonotype with many counts. Antigen: not known. Construction of TCR beta libraries relied on iRepertoire HTBI primers and on Arm-PCR targeting CDR3 regions. TCRdb itself ran the multiplex PCR reads through MiXCR, one entry per CDR3 protein. The table has roughly 420,000 distinct CDR3 sequences, approximately 16% seen once. These data also formed part of another study, on T cells in Graves' hyperthyroidism and ophthalmopathy.

The clonotype comes from a woman aged 30 to 39 with Graves disease. This material consisted of peripheral blood mononuclear cells (PBMCs), taken at new diagnosis, from a patient treated with antithyroid drugs. This rearrangement joins TRBV20-1 to TRBJ2-1; TRBD2 matches 10 bases. DNA of the CDR3: TGCAGTGCTAGAGATCCAAATAGCGGGAGGAATGAGCAGTTCTTC. It yields the protein CSARDPNSGRNEQFF.